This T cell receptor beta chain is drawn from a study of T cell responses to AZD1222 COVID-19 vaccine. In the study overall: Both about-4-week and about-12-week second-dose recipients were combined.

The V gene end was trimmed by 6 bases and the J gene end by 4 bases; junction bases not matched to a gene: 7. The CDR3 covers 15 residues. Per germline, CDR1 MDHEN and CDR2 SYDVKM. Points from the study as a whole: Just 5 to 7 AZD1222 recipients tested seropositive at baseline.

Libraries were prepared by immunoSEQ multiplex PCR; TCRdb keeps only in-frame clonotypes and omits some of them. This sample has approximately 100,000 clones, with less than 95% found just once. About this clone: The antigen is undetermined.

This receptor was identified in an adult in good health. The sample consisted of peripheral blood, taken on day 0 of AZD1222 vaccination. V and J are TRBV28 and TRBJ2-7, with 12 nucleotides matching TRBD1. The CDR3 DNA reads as TGTGCCAGCAGCACACCGGGACAGGGGGCATACGAGCAGTACTTC. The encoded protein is CASSTPGQGAYEQYF.